This TCR beta chain appears in the sequencing data of a study of blood T cell repertoires in COVID-19. Study-wide context: PBMCs, B-cell-depleted T cells, or T cells were the source of the cDNA or gDNA that made up the material.

Produced via immunoSEQ multiplex PCR; TCRdb's table is partial and in-frame only. The data contain some 150,000 clones, around 90% of them singletons. Germline lookup yields CDR1 LGHDT and CDR2 YNNKEL (reference sequence). This CDR3 contains 14 residues. V was shortened by 4 bases and J by 3 bases, with 12 bases between the two germline ends. Sequencing input: peripheral blood. The receptor comes from a woman in her sixties or seventies with active or convalescent COVID-19. The J gene is TRBJ1-1, the V gene TRBV3-1 (or the pseudogene TRBV3-2); possible D gene TRBD1, 6 bases. Here the CDR3 DNA reads TGTGCCAGCAGCCCGCAGGGGAGCGACACTGAAGCTTTCTTT. This sequence encodes CASSPQGSDTEAFF.